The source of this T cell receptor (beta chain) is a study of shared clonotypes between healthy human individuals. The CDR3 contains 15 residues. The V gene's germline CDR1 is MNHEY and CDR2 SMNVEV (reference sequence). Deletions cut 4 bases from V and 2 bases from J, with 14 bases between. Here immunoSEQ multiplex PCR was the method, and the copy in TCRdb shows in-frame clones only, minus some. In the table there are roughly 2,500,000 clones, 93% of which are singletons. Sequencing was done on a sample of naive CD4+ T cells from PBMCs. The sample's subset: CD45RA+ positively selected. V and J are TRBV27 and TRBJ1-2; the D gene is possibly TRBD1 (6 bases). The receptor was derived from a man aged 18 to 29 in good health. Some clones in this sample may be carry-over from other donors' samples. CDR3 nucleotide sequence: TGTGCCAGCAGTTCAAAGACAGGCCCAAACTATGGCTACACCTTC. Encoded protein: CASSSKTGPNYGYTF.